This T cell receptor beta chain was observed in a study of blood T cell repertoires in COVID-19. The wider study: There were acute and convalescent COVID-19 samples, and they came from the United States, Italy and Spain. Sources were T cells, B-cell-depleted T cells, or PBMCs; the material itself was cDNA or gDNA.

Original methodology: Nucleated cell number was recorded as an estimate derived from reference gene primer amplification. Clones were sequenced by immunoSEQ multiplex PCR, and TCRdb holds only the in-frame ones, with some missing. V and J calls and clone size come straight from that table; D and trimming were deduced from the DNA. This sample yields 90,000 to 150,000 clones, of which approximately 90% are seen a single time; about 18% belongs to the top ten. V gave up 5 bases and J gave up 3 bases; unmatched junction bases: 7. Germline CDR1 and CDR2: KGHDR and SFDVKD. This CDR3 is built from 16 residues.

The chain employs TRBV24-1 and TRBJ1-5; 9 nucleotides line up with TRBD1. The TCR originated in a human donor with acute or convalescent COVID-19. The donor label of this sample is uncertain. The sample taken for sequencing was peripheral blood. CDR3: CATSARGQGYNQPQHF. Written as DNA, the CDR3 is TGTGCCACCAGTGCCCGGGGACAGGGTTACAATCAGCCCCAGCATTTT.